These 2 T cell receptor beta chains were all obtained from the same sample, sequenced in a study of blood T cells in healthy people across ages. A sample-barcoded 5' primer and a J-beta primer mix were used in a second PCR of about 6 to 11 cycles. Via MiXCR, TCRdb re-called the 5' RACE reads, giving one row per CDR3 protein. This table has fewer than 1.5 million distinct CDR3 sequences, roughly 40% appearing once. Sequencing input: blood. The receptors come from a woman aged 18-35 years in good health.

The table lists this clonotype with many counts. Relative to the germline gene, one junction end is altered; a read error may explain this. The chain employs TRBV5-1 and TRBJ2-1; unclear D gene. The CDR3 totals 13 residues. Germline CDR1 is SGHRS and CDR2 is YFSETQ. In nucleotides, the CDR3 is TGTGCCAGCAGCTTCTTAGGGTACAATGAGCAGTTCTTC. This gives the protein CASSFLGYNEQFF.

This chain links TRBV11-2 with TRBJ2-5; 9 positions match TRBD1. Germline V gene lookup returns CDR1 SGHAT and CDR2 FQNNGV. Trimming cost V 1 base and J 4 bases; bases outside gene matches: 10. This CDR3 has 17 residues. CDR3 sequence (DNA): TGTGCCAGCAGCTTAGCTCCGGGACAGGGAAATCGAGAGACCCAGTACTTC. This translates into CASSLAPGQGNRETQYF.